This entry lists 3 T cell receptor beta chains sequenced from one sample in a study of blood T cell repertoires in COVID-19. The repertoire was sequenced with immunoSEQ multiplex PCR; TCRdb's copy has only in-frame clones and lacks some. This sample carries 350,000 or so clones, about 90% of them seen once, and the ten largest clones take 0.85% to 1.3%. The specimen sequenced was PBMCs or T cells enriched from blood (not recorded which). The receptors here all came from a woman between 25 and 40 years old who had been exposed to COVID-19.

The chain is built from TRBV6-5 and TRBJ1-2; 8 nucleotides match TRBD1. This CDR3 has 15 residues. Per germline, CDR1 MNHEY and CDR2 SVGAGI. The V gene end was trimmed by 2 bases and the J gene end by 3 bases; junction bases not matched to a gene: 5. The CDR3 sequence is CASSYDAGGDYGYTF. The CDR3, as DNA: TGTGCCAGCAGTTACGACGCAGGGGGCGACTATGGCTACACCTTC.

This clone came up once. The chain links TRBV19 to TRBJ1-2; 9 bases line up with TRBD1. V gave up 8 bases and J gave up 8 bases; unmatched junction bases: 9. The V gene's germline CDR1 is LNHDA and CDR2 SQIVND (reference sequence). CDR3 length: 13 amino acids. DNA for the CDR3: TGTGCCAGTCAATCACAGGGGGCGCGGGGCTACACCTTC. Its protein is CASQSQGARGYTF.

J is TRBJ1-1 and V is TRBV21-1; the DNA was not compared with TRBD1, the D call given in the table. TRBV21-1 is a documented pseudogene. The CDR3 is 12 amino acids. CDR3 protein: CASSKETVEAFF. The CDR3 nucleotides are TGTGCCAGCAGCAAAGAGACAGTTGAAGCTTTCTTT.